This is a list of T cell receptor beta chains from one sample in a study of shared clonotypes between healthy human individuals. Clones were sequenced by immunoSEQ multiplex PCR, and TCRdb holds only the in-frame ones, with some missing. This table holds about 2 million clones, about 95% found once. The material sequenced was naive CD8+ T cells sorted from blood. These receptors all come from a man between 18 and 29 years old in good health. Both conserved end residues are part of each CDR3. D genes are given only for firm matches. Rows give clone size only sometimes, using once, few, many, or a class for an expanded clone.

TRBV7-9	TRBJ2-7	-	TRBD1	TGTGCCAGCAGCTTAGGACCGGGACAGTCCTCCTACGAGCAGTACTTC	CASSLGPGQSSYEQYF
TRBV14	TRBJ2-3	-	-	TGTGCCAGCAGCCAGCCATACGTCTACACAGATACGCAGTATTTT	CASSQPYVYTDTQYF
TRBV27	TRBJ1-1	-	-	TGTGCCAGCAGTTTACGGAGCATGAACACTGAAGCTTTCTTT	CASSLRSMNTEAFF
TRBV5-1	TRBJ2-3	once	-	TGCGCCAGCAGCTTGGAAGTGGGGGGGCCTGATACGCAGTATTTT	CASSLEVGGPDTQYF
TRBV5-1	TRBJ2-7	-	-	TGCGCCAGCAGCTTGGACGTTGAATCCTACGAGCAGTACTTC	CASSLDVESYEQYF
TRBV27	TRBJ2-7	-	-	TGTGCCAGCAGTTTAGGCAGGGGCGTCTACGAGCAGTACTTC	CASSLGRGVYEQYF
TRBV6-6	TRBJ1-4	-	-	TGTGCCAGCCATCCGGCAACTAATGAAAAACTGTTTTTT	CASHPATNEKLFF
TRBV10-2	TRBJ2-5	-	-	TGCGCCAGCACCCAAAATGGGTGGGGACAAGAGACCCAGTACTTC	CASTQNGWGQETQYF
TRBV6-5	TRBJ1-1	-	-	TGTGCCAGCAGTTACTCGATTTCGGGGGGCGAAGGGGCTTTCTTT	CASSYSISGGEGAFF
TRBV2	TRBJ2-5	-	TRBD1	TGTGCCAGCAGCACCCCCTGGACAGGGGGCATGGAGACCCAGTACTTC	CASSTPWTGGMETQYF
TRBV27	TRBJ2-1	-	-	TGTGCCAGCAGTTTTACTAGGGGCCTCGTAGGGGGCTCCTACAATGAGCAGTTCTTC	CASSFTRGLVGGSYNEQFF
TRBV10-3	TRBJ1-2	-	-	TGTGCCATCAGTGAGTCTTCAGGGGTCAACTATGGCTACACCTTC	CAISESSGVNYGYTF
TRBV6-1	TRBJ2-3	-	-	TGTGCCAGCAGTGACTGGCAGGGGTCCACAGATACGCAGTATTTT	CASSDWQGSTDTQYF
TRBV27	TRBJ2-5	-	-	TGTGCCAGCAGTTCGACAGCGCAAGAGACCCAGTACTTC	CASSSTAQETQYF
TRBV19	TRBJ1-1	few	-	TGTGCCAGTACTAGGGGTACCGCCGCCCCAGCTTTCTTT	CASTRGTAAPAFF
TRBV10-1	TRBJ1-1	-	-	TGCGCCAGCAGTGACGCTGGAGGGGGGAACACTGAAGCTTTCTTT	CASSDAGGGNTEAFF
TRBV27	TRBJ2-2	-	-	TGTGCCAGCAGTATAACCGGGACAACGAACACCGGGGAGCTGTTTTTT	CASSITGTTNTGELFF
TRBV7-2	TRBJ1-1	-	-	TGTGCCAGCAGCTTAAAGTACTACAGGGACGGTACTGAAGCTTTCTTT	CASSLKYYRDGTEAFF
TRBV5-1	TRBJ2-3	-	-	TGCGCCAGTTCCCTGGCGGGTACAGATACGCAGTATTTT	CASSLAGTDTQYF
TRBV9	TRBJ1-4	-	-	TGTGCCAGCAGCAAAGGGCTCCTGAATGAAAAACTGTTTTTT	CASSKGLLNEKLFF
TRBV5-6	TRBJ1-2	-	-	TGTGCCAGCAGCCTTCCCTGGTCGGACAGTTCTTACTATGGCTACACCTTC	CASSLPWSDSSYYGYTF
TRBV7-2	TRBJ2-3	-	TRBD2	TGTGCCAGCAGCTTAGTAGCGGGACCAGATACGCAGTATTTT	CASSLVAGPDTQYF
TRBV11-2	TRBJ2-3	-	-	TGTGCCAGCAGCTTAGAAGGGCATCCGGTCACAGATACGCAGTATTTT	CASSLEGHPVTDTQYF
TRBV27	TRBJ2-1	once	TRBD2	TGTGCCAGCAGTTTAGTGTTCGGGGGGGGCCCTGAGCAGTTCTTC	CASSLVFGGGPEQFF
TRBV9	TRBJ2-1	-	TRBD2	TGTGCCAGCAGCGTAGATCGGGCTAGCGGGAGTCCCCACAATGAGCAGTTCTTC	CASSVDRASGSPHNEQFF
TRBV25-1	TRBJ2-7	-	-	TGTGCCAGCAGTTTCGGGCGAAGCGAGCAGTACTTC	CASSFGRSEQYF
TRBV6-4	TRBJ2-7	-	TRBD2	TGTGCCAGCAGTGACTCGGTACTAGCGGGGTCCTACGAGCAATACTTC	CASSDSVLAGSYEQYF
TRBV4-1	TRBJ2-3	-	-	TGCGCCAGCAGCCAAGATATCGGGAGCACAGATACGCAGTATTTT	CASSQDIGSTDTQYF
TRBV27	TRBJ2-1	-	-	TGTGCCAGCAGTTTCTCCGGGGTACAGGGCCTAAGCTACAATGAGCAGTTCTTC	CASSFSGVQGLSYNEQFF
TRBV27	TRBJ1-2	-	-	TGTGCCAGCAGTTTATCATCAGGCGACACCTATGGCTACACCTTC	CASSLSSGDTYGYTF
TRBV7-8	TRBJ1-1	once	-	TGTGCCAGCAGCATTGCGACAACTGAAGCTTTCTTT	CASSIATTEAFF
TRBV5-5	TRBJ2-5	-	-	TGTGCCAGCAGCTTGGCCCCGGGACGACAAGAGACCCAGTACTTC	CASSLAPGRQETQYF
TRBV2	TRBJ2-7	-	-	TGTGCCAGCAGTGAAGGTTGGTCCTACGAGCAGTACTTC	CASSEGWSYEQYF